This T cell receptor (beta chain) came from a study of cytomegalovirus exposure and HLA in healthy donors. Overall study: The study placed 70% to 90% of its approximately 380 genotyped donors in the Caucasian-associated ancestry cluster.

Use of 60 Vbeta and 13 Jbeta primers characterized the PCR. Profiled with immunoSEQ multiplex PCR; TCRdb holds only in-frame clones, not every one. Among about 120,000 clones listed, approximately 80% were seen once. To note about this clone: Its antigen is as yet unknown.

Broader study findings: A later analysis showed HLA-associated TCR beta chains outstripping equally common others in clonal expansion. A later analysis found most CMV-associated TCR beta chains apparently HLA-restricted. According to reports, the classifier identified cytomegalovirus status with high specificity and sensitivity.

Trimming removed 4 bases from V and 2 bases from J; junction bases left unmatched: 4. CDR3 length: 15 amino acids. The germline CDR1 and CDR2 sequences are MNHEY and SMNVEV (reference sequence). This clonotype originated in a man younger than 35 in good health and CMV-seropositive. Sequencing was performed on PBMCs. The chain is built from TRBV27 and TRBJ2-3, with 9 bases matching TRBD2. CDR3 in DNA: TGTGCCAGCAGTTACGCGGGGGGGAACACAGATACGCAGTATTTT. It yields the protein CASSYAGGNTDTQYF.